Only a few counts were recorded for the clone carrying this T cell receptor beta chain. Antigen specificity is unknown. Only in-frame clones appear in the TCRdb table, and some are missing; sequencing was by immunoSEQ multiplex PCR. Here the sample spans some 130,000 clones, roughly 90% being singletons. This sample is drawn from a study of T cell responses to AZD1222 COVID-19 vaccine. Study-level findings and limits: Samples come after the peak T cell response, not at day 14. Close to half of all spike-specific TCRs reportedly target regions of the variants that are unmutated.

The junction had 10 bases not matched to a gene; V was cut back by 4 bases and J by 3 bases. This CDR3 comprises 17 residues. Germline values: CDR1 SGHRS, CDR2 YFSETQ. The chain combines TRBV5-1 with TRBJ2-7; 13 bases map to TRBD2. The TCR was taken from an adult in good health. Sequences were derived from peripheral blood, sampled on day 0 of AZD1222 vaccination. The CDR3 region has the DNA TGCGCCAGCAGCCCGCGACTAGCGGGGGGCCTTCGCTACGAGCAGTACTTC. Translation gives CASSPRLAGGLRYEQYF. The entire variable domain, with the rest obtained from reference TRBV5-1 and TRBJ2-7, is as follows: KAGVTQTPRYLIKTRGQQVTLSCSPISGHRSVSWYQQTPGQGLQFLFEYFSETQRNKGNFPGRFSGRQFSNSRSEMNVSTLELGDSALYLCASSPRLAGGLRYEQYFGPGTRLTVT.